These T cell receptor beta chains were read from a single sample in a study of cytomegalovirus exposure and HLA in healthy donors. Only in-frame clones appear in the TCRdb table, and some are missing; sequencing was by immunoSEQ multiplex PCR. The profile shows roughly 100,000 clones, approximately 73% of them singletons. The sequenced sample consisted of PBMCs. Receptors originate from a woman under 30 in good health and CMV-seropositive. CDR3s include the opening cysteine and the closing phenylalanine or tryptophan. Fields, in order: D gene, J gene, clone size, V gene, CDR3 protein, CDR3 DNA. A D gene is named only where the DNA matches it firmly. A clone size is listed for some rows: how often the clone was seen (once, few, many), or a class if it is expanded.

>.|TRBJ1-5|.|TRBV27
CASSSFLQGQPQHF
TGTGCCAGCAGCTCATTCCTTCAGGGGCAGCCCCAGCATTTT
>.|TRBJ2-7|.|TRBV18
CASSPLDRHYEQYF
TGTGCCAGCTCACCTCTCGACAGGCACTACGAGCAGTACTTC
>.|TRBJ2-1|.|TRBV14
CASSQDRLAPSYNEQFF
TGTGCCAGCAGCCAAGATCGGCTAGCGCCCTCCTACAATGAGCAGTTCTTC
>TRBD1|TRBJ1-2|few|TRBV5-1
CASSQPTGLGGYTF
TGCGCCAGCAGCCAACCGACAGGGCTTGGAGGCTACACCTTC
>.|TRBJ1-2|.|TRBV28
CASSPGTSPYGYTF
TGTGCCAGCAGTCCAGGGACTTCCCCCTATGGCTACACCTTC
>.|TRBJ2-7|.|TRBV5-6
CASSLGGGYEQYF
TGTGCCAGCAGCTTGGGGGGCGGCTACGAGCAGTACTTC
>.|TRBJ2-7|.|TRBV5-4
CASARGLFSYEQYF
TGTGCCAGCGCCCGTGGACTGTTCTCCTACGAGCAGTACTTC
>.|TRBJ2-7|.|TRBV19
CASSTARGKSYEQYF
TGTGCCAGTAGTACCGCTAGGGGCAAATCCTACGAGCAGTACTTC
>.|TRBJ2-7|.|TRBV29-1
CSVELRGWQYF
TGCAGCGTTGAATTAAGGGGGTGGCAGTACTTC
>.|TRBJ1-3|.|TRBV30
CAWSVRGGGNTIYF
TGTGCCTGGAGTGTACGCGGAGGGGGAAACACCATATATTTT
>.|TRBJ1-1|.|TRBV21-1
CASSDPTGNTEAFF
TGTGCCAGCAGCGATCCGACAGGGAACACTGAAGCTTTCTTT
>.|TRBJ1-3|.|TRBV5-6
CASSPRSSGNTIYF
TGTGCCAGCAGCCCTAGATCCTCTGGAAACACCATATATTTT
>.|TRBJ2-2|.|TRBV7-9
CASSLALGGRDTGELFF
TGTGCCAGCAGCTTAGCCCTCGGGGGGCGCGACACCGGGGAGCTGTTTTTT
>TRBD2|TRBJ2-3|.|TRBV28
CASSSAGEGTDTQYF
TGTGCCAGCAGTTCAGCGGGAGAAGGCACAGATACGCAGTATTTT
>TRBD1|TRBJ1-5|.|TRBV4-1
CASSLDRADQPQHF
TGCGCCAGCAGCCTGGACAGGGCCGATCAGCCCCAGCATTTT
>TRBD1|TRBJ1-2|.|TRBV15
CATEGQGTGYGYTF
TGTGCCACCGAGGGACAGGGGACCGGGTATGGCTACACCTTC
>TRBD1|TRBJ1-2|.|TRBV29-1
CSVRTGGGYGYTF
TGCAGCGTTAGGACAGGGGGGGGCTATGGCTACACCTTC
>.|TRBJ2-3|.|TRBV6-4
CASSPTGQLTDTQYF
TGTGCCAGCAGTCCCACGGGACAACTCACAGATACGCAGTATTTT
>TRBD1|TRBJ1-1|.|TRBV4-1
CASSPTRTGITEAFF
TGCGCCAGCAGCCCAACACGGACAGGGATAACTGAAGCTTTCTTT